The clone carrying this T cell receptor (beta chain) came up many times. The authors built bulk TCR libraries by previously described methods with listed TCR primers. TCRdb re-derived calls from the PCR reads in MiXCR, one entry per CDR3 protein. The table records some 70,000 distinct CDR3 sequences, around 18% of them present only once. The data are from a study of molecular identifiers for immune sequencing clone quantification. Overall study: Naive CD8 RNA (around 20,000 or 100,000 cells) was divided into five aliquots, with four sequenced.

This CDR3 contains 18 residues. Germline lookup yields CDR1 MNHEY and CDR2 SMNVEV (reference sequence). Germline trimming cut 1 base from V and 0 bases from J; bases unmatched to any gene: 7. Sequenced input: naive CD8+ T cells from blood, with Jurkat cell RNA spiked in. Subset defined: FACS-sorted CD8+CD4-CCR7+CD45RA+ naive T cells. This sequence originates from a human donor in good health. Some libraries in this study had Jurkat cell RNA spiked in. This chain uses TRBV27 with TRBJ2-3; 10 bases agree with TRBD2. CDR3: CASSLLTGLAASTDTQYF. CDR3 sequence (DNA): TGTGCCAGCAGTTTATTAACCGGACTAGCGGCTAGCACAGATACGCAGTATTTT.